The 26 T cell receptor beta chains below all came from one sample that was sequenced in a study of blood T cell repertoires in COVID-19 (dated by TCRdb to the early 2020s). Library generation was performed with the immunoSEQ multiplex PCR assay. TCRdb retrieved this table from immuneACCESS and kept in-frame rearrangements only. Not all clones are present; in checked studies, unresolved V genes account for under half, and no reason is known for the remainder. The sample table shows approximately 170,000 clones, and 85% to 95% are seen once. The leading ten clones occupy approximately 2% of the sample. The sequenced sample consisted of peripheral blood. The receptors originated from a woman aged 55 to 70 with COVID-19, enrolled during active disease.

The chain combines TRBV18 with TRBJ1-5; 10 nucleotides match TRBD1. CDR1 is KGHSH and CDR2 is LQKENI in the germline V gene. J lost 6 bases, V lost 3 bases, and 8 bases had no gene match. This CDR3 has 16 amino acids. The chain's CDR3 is CASSPGQGRTGQPQHF. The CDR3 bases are TGTGCCAGCTCACCGGGACAGGGGCGGACGGGTCAGCCCCAGCATTTT.

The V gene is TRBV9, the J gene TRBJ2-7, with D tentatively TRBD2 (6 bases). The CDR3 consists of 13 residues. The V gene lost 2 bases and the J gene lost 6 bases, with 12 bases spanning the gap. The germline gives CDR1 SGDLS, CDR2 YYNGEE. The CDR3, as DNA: TGTGCCAGCAGCGTCGGACTATTCGTCGAGCAGTACTTC. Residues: CASSVGLFVEQYF.

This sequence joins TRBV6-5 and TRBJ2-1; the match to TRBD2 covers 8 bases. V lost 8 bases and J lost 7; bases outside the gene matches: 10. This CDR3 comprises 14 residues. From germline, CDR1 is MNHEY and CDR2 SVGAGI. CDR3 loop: CASSTLTSVNEQFF. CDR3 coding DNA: TGTGCCAGCTCTACGTTGACTAGCGTGAATGAGCAGTTCTTC.

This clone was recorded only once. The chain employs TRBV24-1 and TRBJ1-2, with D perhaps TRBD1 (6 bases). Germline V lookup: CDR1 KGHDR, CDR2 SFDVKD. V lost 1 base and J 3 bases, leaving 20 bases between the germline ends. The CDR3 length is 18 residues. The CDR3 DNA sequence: TGTGCCACCAGTGATTTAACCCATAACGGGGGGCGCGACTATGGCTACACCTTC. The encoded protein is CATSDLTHNGGRDYGYTF.

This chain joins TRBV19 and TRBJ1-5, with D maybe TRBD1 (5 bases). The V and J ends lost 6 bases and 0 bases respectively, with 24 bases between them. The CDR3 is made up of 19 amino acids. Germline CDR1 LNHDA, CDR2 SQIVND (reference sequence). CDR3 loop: CASRPHFRGVKDSNQPQHF. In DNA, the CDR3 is TGTGCCAGTAGGCCCCACTTTCGGGGGGTAAAGGATAGCAATCAGCCCCAGCATTTT.

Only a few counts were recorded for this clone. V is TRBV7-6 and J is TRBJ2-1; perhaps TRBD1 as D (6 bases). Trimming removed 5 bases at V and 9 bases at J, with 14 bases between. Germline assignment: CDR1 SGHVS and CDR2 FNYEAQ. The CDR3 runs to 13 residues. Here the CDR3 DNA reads TGTGCCAGCAGCAATAACAGGGTAGGTGAGCAGTTCTTC. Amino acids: CASSNNRVGEQFF.

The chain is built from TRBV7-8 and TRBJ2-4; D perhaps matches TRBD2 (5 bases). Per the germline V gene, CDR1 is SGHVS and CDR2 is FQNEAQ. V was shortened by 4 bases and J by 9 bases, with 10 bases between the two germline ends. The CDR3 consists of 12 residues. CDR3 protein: CASSYRGGIQYF. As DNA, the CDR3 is TGTGCCAGCAGCTACCGAGGAGGCATTCAGTACTTC.

Here the CDR3 DNA reads TGTGCCAGCAGTGACATAAGGAATCCTAGCTCCTACGAGCAGTACTTC. Its protein product is CASSDIRNPSSYEQYF. V and J are TRBV2 and TRBJ2-7; D is unresolved. With 3 bases removed from V and 0 bases from J, the gap between germline ends came to 15 bases. Per germline, CDR1 SNHLY and CDR2 FYNNEI. CDR3 length equals 16 residues.

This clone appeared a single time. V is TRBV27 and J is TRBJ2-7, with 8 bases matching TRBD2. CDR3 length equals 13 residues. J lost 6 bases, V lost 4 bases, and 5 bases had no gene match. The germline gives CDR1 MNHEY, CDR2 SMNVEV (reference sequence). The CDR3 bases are TGTGCCAGCAGTTCCGGGGGGGCCGGCGAGCAGTACTTC. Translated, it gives CASSSGGAGEQYF.

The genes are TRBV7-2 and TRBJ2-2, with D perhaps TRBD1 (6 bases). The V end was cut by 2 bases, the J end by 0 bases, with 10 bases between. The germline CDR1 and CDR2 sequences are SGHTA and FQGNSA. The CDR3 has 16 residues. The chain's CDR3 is CASSLLRGTNTGELFF. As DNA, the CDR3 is TGTGCCAGCAGCTTATTGAGGGGGACGAACACCGGGGAGCTGTTTTTT.

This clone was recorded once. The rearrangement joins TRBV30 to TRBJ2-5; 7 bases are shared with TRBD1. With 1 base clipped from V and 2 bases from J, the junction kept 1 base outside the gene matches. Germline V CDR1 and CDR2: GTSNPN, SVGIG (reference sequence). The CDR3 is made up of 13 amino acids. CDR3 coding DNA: TGTGCCTGGAGTGAGGGACAGCAAGAGACCCAGTACTTC. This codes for CAWSEGQQETQYF.

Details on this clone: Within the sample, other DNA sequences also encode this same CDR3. The chain's CDR3 is CASSTGGGYGYTF. CDR3 nucleotide sequence: TGTGCCAGCTCAACAGGGGGAGGATATGGCTACACCTTC. The chain uses TRBV12-3 or TRBV12-4 and TRBJ1-2; 8 bases align to TRBD1. The CDR3 has 13 amino acids. The J segment lost 5 bases and the V segment lost 8 bases, leaving 7 bases of the junction unmatched.

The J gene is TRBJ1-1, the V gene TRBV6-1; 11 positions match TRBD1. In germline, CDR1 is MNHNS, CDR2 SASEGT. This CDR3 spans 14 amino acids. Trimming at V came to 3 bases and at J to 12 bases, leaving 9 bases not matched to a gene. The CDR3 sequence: CASSETWTGGLTFF. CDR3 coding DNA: TGTGCCAGCAGTGAGACTTGGACAGGGGGCTTGACTTTCTTT.

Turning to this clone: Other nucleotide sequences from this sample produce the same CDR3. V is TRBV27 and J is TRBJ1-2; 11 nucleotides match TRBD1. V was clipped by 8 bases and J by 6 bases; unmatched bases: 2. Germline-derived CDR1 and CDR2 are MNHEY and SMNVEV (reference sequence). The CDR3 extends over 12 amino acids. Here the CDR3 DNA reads TGTGCCAGCTCGGACAGGGGGCATGGCTACACCTTC. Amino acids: CASSDRGHGYTF.

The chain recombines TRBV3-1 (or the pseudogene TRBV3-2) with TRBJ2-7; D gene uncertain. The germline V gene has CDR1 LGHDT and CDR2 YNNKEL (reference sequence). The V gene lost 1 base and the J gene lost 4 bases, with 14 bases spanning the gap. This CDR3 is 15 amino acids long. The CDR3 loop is CASSQVASAEYEQYF. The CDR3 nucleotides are TGTGCCAGCAGCCAAGTTGCGAGCGCGGAGTACGAGCAGTACTTC.

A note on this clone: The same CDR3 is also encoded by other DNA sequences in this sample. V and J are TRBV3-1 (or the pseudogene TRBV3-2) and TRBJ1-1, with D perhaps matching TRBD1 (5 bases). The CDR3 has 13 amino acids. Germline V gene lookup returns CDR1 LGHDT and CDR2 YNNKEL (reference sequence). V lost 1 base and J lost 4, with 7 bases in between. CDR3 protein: CASSQVQGTEAFF. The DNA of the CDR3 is TGTGCCAGCAGCCAAGTCCAGGGCACTGAAGCTTTCTTT.

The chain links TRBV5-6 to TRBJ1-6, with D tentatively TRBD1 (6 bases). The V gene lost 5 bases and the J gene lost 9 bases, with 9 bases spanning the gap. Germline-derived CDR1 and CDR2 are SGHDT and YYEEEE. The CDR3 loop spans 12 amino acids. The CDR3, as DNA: TGTGCCAGCAGTAAGGGGGTTTCACCCCTCCACTTT. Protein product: CASSKGVSPLHF.

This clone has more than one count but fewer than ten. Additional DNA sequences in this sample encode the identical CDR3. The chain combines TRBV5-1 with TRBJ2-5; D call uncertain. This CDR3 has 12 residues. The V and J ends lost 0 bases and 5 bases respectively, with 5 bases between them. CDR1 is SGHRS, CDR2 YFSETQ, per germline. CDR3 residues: CASSLAGETQYF. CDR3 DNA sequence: TGCGCCAGCAGCTTGGCCGGGGAGACCCAGTACTTC.

CDR3 coding DNA: TGTGCCAGCAGTGTGGGAGGGGCTAATAATTCACCCCTCCACTTT. The encoded protein is CASSVGGANNSPLHF. This chain joins TRBV2 and TRBJ1-6; tentative D call: TRBD1 (5 bases). The length of the CDR3 is 15 residues. Trimming removed 4 bases from V and 5 bases from J, with 12 bases in between. The germline CDR1 and CDR2 sequences are SNHLY and FYNNEI.

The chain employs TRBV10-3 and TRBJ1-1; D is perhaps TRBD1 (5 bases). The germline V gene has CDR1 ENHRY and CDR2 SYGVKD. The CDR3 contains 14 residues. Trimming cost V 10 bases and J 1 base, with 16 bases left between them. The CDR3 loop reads CATTRGRENTEAFF. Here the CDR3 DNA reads TGTGCCACCACTCGGGGGAGGGAGAACACTGAAGCTTTCTTT.

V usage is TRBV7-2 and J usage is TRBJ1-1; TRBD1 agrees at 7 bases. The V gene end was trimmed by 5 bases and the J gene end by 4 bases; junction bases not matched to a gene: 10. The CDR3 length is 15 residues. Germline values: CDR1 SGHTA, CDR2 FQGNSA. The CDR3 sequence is CASSPSTGIATEAFF. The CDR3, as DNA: TGTGCCAGCAGCCCCTCGACAGGGATAGCCACTGAAGCTTTCTTT.

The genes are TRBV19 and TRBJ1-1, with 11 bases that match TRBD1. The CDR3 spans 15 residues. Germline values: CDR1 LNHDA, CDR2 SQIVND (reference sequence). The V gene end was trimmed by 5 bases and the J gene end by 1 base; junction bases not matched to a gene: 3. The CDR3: CASSRTGGRNTEAFF. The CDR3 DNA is TGTGCCAGTAGTCGGACAGGGGGCAGGAACACTGAAGCTTTCTTT.

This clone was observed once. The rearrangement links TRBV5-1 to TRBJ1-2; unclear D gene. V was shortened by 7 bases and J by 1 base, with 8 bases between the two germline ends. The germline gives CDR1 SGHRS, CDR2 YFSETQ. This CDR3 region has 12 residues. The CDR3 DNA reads TGCGCCAGCGCCGGGGTTAACTATGGCTACACCTTC. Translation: CASAGVNYGYTF.

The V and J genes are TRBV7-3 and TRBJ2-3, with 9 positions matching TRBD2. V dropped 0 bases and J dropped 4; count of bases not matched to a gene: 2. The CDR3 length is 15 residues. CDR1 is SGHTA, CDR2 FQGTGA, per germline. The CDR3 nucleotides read TGTGCCAGCAGCTTAACGCGGGGGGGCCCAGATACGCAGTATTTT. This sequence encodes CASSLTRGGPDTQYF. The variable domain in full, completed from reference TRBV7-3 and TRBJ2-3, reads GAGVSQTPSNKVTEKGKYVELRCDPISGHTALYWYRQSLGQGPEFLIYFQGTGAADDSGLPNDRFFAVRPEGSVSTLKIQRTERGDSAVYLCASSLTRGGPDTQYFGPGTRLTVL.

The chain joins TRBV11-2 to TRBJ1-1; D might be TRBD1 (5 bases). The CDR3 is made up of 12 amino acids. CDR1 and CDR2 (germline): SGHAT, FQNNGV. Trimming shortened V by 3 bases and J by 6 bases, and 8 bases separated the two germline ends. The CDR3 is CASSFWGAEAFF. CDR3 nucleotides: TGTGCCAGCAGCTTCTGGGGCGCTGAAGCTTTCTTT. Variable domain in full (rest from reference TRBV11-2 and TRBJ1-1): EAGVAQSPRYKIIEKRQSVAFWCNPISGHATLYWYQQILGQGPKLLIQFQNNGVVDDSQLPKDRFSAERLKGVDSTLKIQPAKLEDSAVYLCASSFWGAEAFFGQGTRLTVV.

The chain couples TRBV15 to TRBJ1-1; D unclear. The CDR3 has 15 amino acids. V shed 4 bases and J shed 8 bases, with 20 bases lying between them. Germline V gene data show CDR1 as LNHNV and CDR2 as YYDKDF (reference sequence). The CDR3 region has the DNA TGTGCCACCAGCAACACCATCCACGTCACGATAGAAGCTTTCTTT. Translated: CATSNTIHVTIEAFF.